A selection of T cell receptor beta chains follows, all from one sample in a study of blood T cells in healthy people across ages. In TCRdb, the 5' RACE reads were re-called with MiXCR into one record per CDR3 protein. The profile shows 1,300,000 or so distinct CDR3 sequences, approximately 60% of them singletons. The sample consisted of blood. The receptors come from a man aged 18 to 35 in good health. Each CDR3 is given with its conserved first and last residue. A D gene is named only where the DNA matches it firmly. For some rows the clone size is stated as once, few or many, or as a class when expanded; others skip it.

v_gene	j_gene	len	abundance	d_gene	CDR3aa	CDR3nt
TRBV25-1	TRBJ2-3	18	NA	TRBD2	CASSDRTSGSPRVDTQYF	TGTGCCAGCAGTGATCGGACTAGCGGGAGCCCGCGGGTAGATACGCAGTATTTT
TRBV4-1	TRBJ2-7	13	few	NA	CASSQEWGSEQYF	TGCGCCAGCAGCCAAGAATGGGGTTCCGAGCAGTACTTC
TRBV20-1	TRBJ1-6	14	once	NA	CSVKGGPYNSPLHF	TGCAGTGTTAAGGGGGGGCCCTATAATTCACCCCTCCACTTT
TRBV29-1	TRBJ2-5	16	NA	TRBD2	CSVLLAGGLSQETQYF	TGCAGCGTTCTACTAGCGGGGGGCCTCTCCCAAGAGACCCAGTACTTC
TRBV28	TRBJ2-5	14	NA	NA	CASRFALAAGAQYF	TGTGCCAGCAGATTCGCACTAGCTGCAGGCGCCCAGTACTTC
TRBV29-1	TRBJ1-2	12	NA	TRBD1	CSAQQGKYGYTF	TGCAGCGCGCAACAGGGGAAATACGGCTACACCTTC
TRBV20-1	TRBJ2-4	16	NA	NA	CSARRGAGAEGNIQYF	TGCAGTGCCCGCCGGGGGGCGGGGGCTGAGGGAAACATTCAGTACTTC
TRBV6-2/TRBV6-3	TRBJ2-1	12	few	NA	CASSSGGYEQFF	TGTGCCAGCAGTTCTGGGGGATATGAGCAGTTCTTC
TRBV29-1	TRBJ2-7	13	NA	NA	CSVPTGAPYEQYF	TGCAGCGTTCCTACCGGGGCCCCCTACGAGCAGTACTTC
TRBV5-1	TRBJ2-7	15	few	NA	CASSLDAGASYGQYF	TGCGCCAGCAGCTTGGATGCGGGGGCCTCCTACGGTCAGTACTTC
TRBV5-5	TRBJ2-1	16	once	TRBD2	CASSLTSAGAYNEQFF	TGTGCCAGCAGCTTGACTTCAGCGGGAGCCTACAATGAGCAGTTCTTC
TRBV3-1	TRBJ2-4	18	NA	NA	CASSPFRSQGWVKNIQYF	TGTGCCAGCAGCCCCTTTCGGTCCCAGGGGTGGGTCAAAAACATTCAGTACTTC
TRBV7-2	TRBJ1-1	15	NA	NA	CASSFGQGRMTEAFF	TGTGCCAGCAGTTTTGGGCAGGGGAGGATGACTGAAGCTTTCTTT
TRBV12-3/TRBV12-4	TRBJ2-5	13	few	NA	CASTTGQRETQYF	TGTGCCAGCACCACCGGACAGCGAGAGACCCAGTACTTC
TRBV7-6	TRBJ2-7	17	NA	TRBD1	CASSPGGQEEPYYEQYF	TGTGCCAGCAGCCCCGGAGGACAGGAAGAACCTTACTACGAGCAGTACTTC
TRBV9	TRBJ1-6	15	once	TRBD1	CASGPGQGNNSPLHF	TGTGCCAGCGGTCCGGGACAGGGGAACAATTCACCCCTCCACTTT
TRBV4-2	TRBJ2-3	15	few	TRBD2	CASSQDGGAADTQYF	TGTGCCAGCAGCCAAGACGGGGGGGCGGCAGATACGCAGTATTTT
TRBV4-3	TRBJ2-2	16	NA	NA	CASSQDDRGNTGELFF	TGCGCCAGCAGCCAAGACGACCGGGGTAACACCGGGGAGCTGTTTTTT
TRBV2	TRBJ2-1	11	NA	NA	CASSAGQKQFF	TGTGCCAGCAGCGCGGGACAGAAGCAGTTCTTC
TRBV12-3/TRBV12-4	TRBJ2-7	17	NA	TRBD2	CASGGLAGGHDSYEQYF	TGTGCCAGCGGCGGGCTAGCGGGGGGCCACGACTCCTACGAGCAGTACTTC
TRBV20-1	TRBJ2-3	14	NA	NA	CSARTQGGTDTQYF	TGCAGTGCTAGAACGCAGGGGGGGACAGATACGCAGTATTTT
TRBV2	TRBJ2-1	15	NA	TRBD2	CASSGLLAGVSEQFF	TGTGCCAGCAGTGGGTTACTAGCGGGAGTCAGTGAGCAGTTCTTC
TRBV6-2/TRBV6-3	TRBJ2-1	16	NA	TRBD1	CASSYSTGGFDNEQFF	TGTGCCAGCAGTTACTCAACAGGGGGCTTCGACAATGAGCAGTTCTTC
TRBV29-1	TRBJ1-1	13	NA	NA	CSVGAGSDTEAFF	TGCAGCGTTGGGGCCGGGTCGGACACTGAAGCTTTCTTT
TRBV5-1	TRBJ2-7	15	NA	NA	CASSLLSGDLYEQYF	TGCGCCAGCAGCTTGTTGTCGGGGGACCTCTACGAGCAGTACTTC
TRBV29-1	TRBJ2-3	13	few	TRBD2	CSVELAGTDTQYF	TGCAGCGTTGAGCTAGCGGGCACAGATACGCAGTATTTT
TRBV5-1	TRBJ1-4	17	NA	NA	CASSLGQAFATNEKLFF	TGCGCCAGCAGCTTGGGACAGGCTTTCGCAACTAATGAAAAACTGTTTTTT
TRBV20-1	TRBJ2-1	15	few	NA	CSARDPGQGDNEQFF	TGCAGTGCTAGAGATCCGGGCCAGGGAGACAATGAGCAGTTCTTC
TRBV20-1	TRBJ2-3	12	few	NA	CSADDHTDTQYF	TGCAGTGCTGATGACCACACAGATACGCAGTATTTT
TRBV20-1	TRBJ1-2	14	NA	NA	CSARDGARNYGYTF	TGCAGTGCTAGGGATGGGGCTCGTAACTATGGCTACACCTTC
TRBV29-1	TRBJ2-3	11	NA	NA	CSVIRLDTQYF	TGCAGCGTCATCAGACTCGATACGCAGTATTTT
TRBV28	TRBJ2-2	14	once	NA	CASSRRIDTGELFF	TGTGCCAGCAGCCGCAGGATTGACACCGGGGAGCTGTTTTTT
TRBV12-3/TRBV12-4	TRBJ2-1	12	NA	NA	CASRTEPNEQFF	TGTGCCAGCAGGACGGAACCAAATGAGCAGTTCTTC
TRBV13	TRBJ2-1	14	NA	NA	CASSGGTYYNEQFF	TGTGCCAGCAGCGGTGGGACTTATTACAATGAGCAGTTCTTC
TRBV6-2/TRBV6-3	TRBJ1-1	16	NA	TRBD1	CASSYSIGQENTEAFF	TGTGCCAGCAGTTACTCGATAGGACAGGAGAACACTGAAGCTTTCTTT
TRBV7-2	TRBJ2-3	16	few	NA	CASSQGVGGSTDTQYF	TGTGCCAGCAGCCAGGGGGTGGGGGGTAGCACAGATACGCAGTATTTT
TRBV11-2	TRBJ2-3	15	NA	NA	CASSFGGQLTDTQYF	TGTGCCAGCAGCTTTGGGGGCCAGCTCACAGATACGCAGTATTTT
TRBV4-1	TRBJ2-1	13	few	NA	CASSQGGREEQFF	TGCGCCAGCAGCCAAGGTGGGCGAGAGGAGCAGTTCTTC